A single sample gave rise to the 23 T cell receptor beta chains below, sequenced in a study of OX40 agonist ivuxolimab in advanced cancers. Measured with immunoSEQ multiplex PCR; TCRdb has only the in-frame clones, and not every one. The sample contains about 47,000 clones, 87% of which appear only once. The sample was CD4+ or CD8+ T cells sorted from blood, taken in a trial of the OX40 agonist ivuxolimab. The receptor set was obtained from an adult with an advanced solid tumor such as melanoma, head and neck, liver or kidney cancer.

CDR3 sequence: CASSLFQESYEQYF. In DNA, the CDR3 is TGTGCCAGCAGTTTATTTCAGGAAAGCTACGAGCAGTACTTC. The rearrangement joins TRBV28 to TRBJ2-7; D uncertain. The CDR3 contains 14 residues. V was cut by 1 base and J by 3 bases, with 10 bases left in between. Germline V CDR1 and CDR2: MDHEN, SYDVKM.

J is TRBJ2-1 and V is TRBV7-3; D perhaps matches TRBD1 (6 bases). V was cut by 0 bases and J by 2 bases, with 8 bases left in between. Germline V gene sequence: CDR1 SGHTA, CDR2 FQGTGA. The CDR3 sequence is 15 residues long. CDR3 DNA sequence: TGTGCCAGCAGCTTAACCCCAGGGGCCTACAATGAGCAGTTCTTC. It is translated as CASSLTPGAYNEQFF. The complete variable domain, with remaining parts taken from reference TRBV7-3 and TRBJ2-1, reads GAGVSQTPSNKVTEKGKYVELRCDPISGHTALYWYRQSLGQGPEFLIYFQGTGAADDSGLPNDRFFAVRPEGSVSTLKIQRTERGDSAVYLCASSLTPGAYNEQFFGPGTRLTVL.

V and J are TRBV5-1 and TRBJ2-2, with 11 bases fitting TRBD1. Germline loops: CDR1 SGHRS, CDR2 YFSETQ. The junction had 3 bases not matched to a gene; V was cut back by 1 base and J by 4 bases. The CDR3 runs to 16 residues. CDR3 in DNA: TGCGCCAGCAGCTTGAGGGGACAGGGGGGCACCGGGGAGCTGTTTTTT. As protein: CASSLRGQGGTGELFF.

The chain has TRBV6-6 and TRBJ1-1; D unclear. From germline, CDR1 is MNHNY and CDR2 SVGAGI (reference sequence). The CDR3 runs 12 residues. V lost 11 bases to trimming and J lost 1 base, with 11 bases between them. The CDR3 coding sequence is TGTGCCGTGCAAAAGCCGAACACTGAAGCTTTCTTT. This gives the protein CAVQKPNTEAFF.

V is TRBV18 and J is TRBJ1-1; D possibly corresponds to TRBD1 (6 bases). Germline V gives CDR1 KGHSH, CDR2 LQKENI. The CDR3 spans 14 residues. Trimming pared 4 bases from V and 1 base from J, leaving 10 bases between. In DNA form, the CDR3 reads TGTGCCAGCTCACTGACAGGACCGAACACTGAAGCTTTCTTT. It encodes CASSLTGPNTEAFF.

This sequence joins TRBV11-3 and TRBJ1-1; D unclear. The CDR3 covers 13 residues. The V and J ends lost 4 bases and 3 bases respectively, with 9 bases between them. Germline values: CDR1 SGHNT, CDR2 YENEEA. CDR3 residues: CASSSGRHTEAFF. The CDR3 DNA follows: TGTGCCAGCAGCTCCGGGAGGCACACTGAAGCTTTCTTT.

The CDR3 sequence is CASNQLAGGREQYF. As DNA, the CDR3 is TGTGCCAGCAACCAACTAGCGGGAGGCCGCGAGCAGTACTTC. The V call is TRBV6-1, the J call TRBJ2-7, with TRBD2 identical over 12 bases. This CDR3 contains 14 residues. Germline assignment: CDR1 MNHNS and CDR2 SASEGT. The junction had 7 bases not matched to a gene; V was cut back by 7 bases and J by 6 bases.

J is TRBJ2-3 and V is TRBV10-3; D is unresolved. V was clipped by 6 bases and J by 0 bases, with 10 bases between them. This CDR3 is 14 amino acids long. Germline-derived CDR1 and CDR2 are ENHRY and SYGVKD. CDR3 bases: TGTGCCATCAGGACGGGCATTAGCACAGATACGCAGTATTTT. This codes for CAIRTGISTDTQYF.

This clone was recorded only once. The V call is TRBV4-1, the J call TRBJ1-1, with a weak D call TRBD1 (5 bases). This CDR3 comprises 15 residues. Trimming pared 4 bases from V and 3 bases from J, leaving 15 bases between. Germline lookup yields CDR1 MGHRA and CDR2 YSYEKL. CDR3 protein: CASSPESTRDTEAFF. The CDR3 bases are TGCGCCAGCAGCCCAGAGTCAACCAGGGACACTGAAGCTTTCTTT.

The chain is built from TRBV7-3 and TRBJ2-3, with 7 bases that match TRBD1. The CDR3 is 14 residues long. Germline V gene lookup returns CDR1 SGHTA and CDR2 FQGTGA. V lost 5 bases, J lost 4 bases, and 6 bases stayed unmatched. The CDR3 region is CASSKSTGADTQYF. The CDR3 nucleotides read TGTGCCAGCAGCAAGTCCACAGGGGCAGATACGCAGTATTTT. The whole variable domain, remainder taken from reference TRBV7-3 and TRBJ2-3, is GAGVSQTPSNKVTEKGKYVELRCDPISGHTALYWYRQSLGQGPEFLIYFQGTGAADDSGLPNDRFFAVRPEGSVSTLKIQRTERGDSAVYLCASSKSTGADTQYFGPGTRLTVL.

The rearrangement links TRBV14 to TRBJ2-5; D gene uncertain. The CDR3 has 14 residues. Germline V gene data show CDR1 as SGHDN and CDR2 as FVKESK. The V end lost 1 base, the J end lost 9 bases, and 15 bases lay between the germline ends. As DNA, the CDR3 is TGTGCCAGCAGCCAAGCGGTGGGTCTTGGAGCCCAGTACTTC. As protein: CASSQAVGLGAQYF.

This clone was seen just once. The rearrangement links TRBV15 to TRBJ1-1; D is undetermined. This CDR3 region has 15 residues. Germline-derived CDR1 and CDR2 are LNHNV and YYDKDF (reference sequence). Trimming stripped 5 bases from V and 1 base from J, with 14 bases between. The CDR3 nucleotides read TGTGCCACCAGCCCTGTCCTACAGAGGAACACTGAAGCTTTCTTT. This translates into CATSPVLQRNTEAFF.

This chain joins TRBV30 and TRBJ1-2; unclear D gene. The CDR3 sequence is 16 residues long. V was pared by 0 bases and J by 2 bases, with 16 bases between. The germline gives CDR1 GTSNPN, CDR2 SVGIG (reference sequence). CDR3 DNA sequence: TGTGCCTGGAGTGTAAGGTCTAGGAGGTTGAACTATGGCTACACCTTC. Its protein product is CAWSVRSRRLNYGYTF.

The chain joins TRBV9 to TRBJ1-5; D not certain. With 2 bases removed from V and 0 bases from J, the gap between germline ends came to 9 bases. Per the germline V gene, CDR1 is SGDLS and CDR2 is YYNGEE. CDR3 size: 15 residues. The CDR3 region has the DNA TGTGCCAGCAGCGTCGGTGGAAATAGCAATCAGCCCCAGCATTTT. Translation gives CASSVGGNSNQPQHF.

This clone appeared a single time. The chain couples TRBV28 to TRBJ1-2; no clear D. This CDR3 spans 14 amino acids. V was shortened by 7 bases and J by 2 bases, with 14 bases between the two germline ends. Germline CDR1 and CDR2: MDHEN and SYDVKM. As DNA, the CDR3 is TGTGCCAGCATCCGGCCCCGAGCCAACTATGGCTACACCTTC. Protein: CASIRPRANYGYTF.

For the CDR3, the DNA is TGTGCCAGCAGTGTCGACACATACAATGAGCAGTTCTTC. It codes for CASSVDTYNEQFF. J is TRBJ2-1 and V is TRBV6-1; no firm D call. The CDR3 has 13 residues. CDR1 and CDR2 from the germline V gene are MNHNS and SASEGT. V lost 4 bases, J lost 4 bases, and 8 bases lay in between.

The V and J genes are TRBV6-5 and TRBJ2-1, with 9 bases identical to TRBD2. The ends lost 6 bases at V and 5 bases at J; junction bases unmatched: 2. The length of the CDR3 is 13 residues. The germline gives CDR1 MNHEY, CDR2 SVGAGI. The CDR3, as DNA: TGTGCCAGCAGACTAGCGGGCGACAATGAGCAGTTCTTC. Translation gives CASRLAGDNEQFF.

In its sample, this clone was seen once. V gene TRBV10-3 combines with J gene TRBJ2-7; D is perhaps TRBD2 (5 bases). Germline lookup yields CDR1 ENHRY and CDR2 SYGVKD. V gave up 10 bases and J gave up 2 bases, with 9 bases separating them. This CDR3 is built from 11 residues. The CDR3 sequence is CATTEAYEQYF. The CDR3 coding sequence is TGTGCCACGACGGAGGCCTACGAGCAGTACTTC.

In this sample, this clone turned up once. This chain uses TRBV7-9 with TRBJ2-1; 14 bases fit TRBD2. Looked up from germline, CDR1 is SEHNR and CDR2 is FQNEAQ (reference sequence). With V trimmed by 4 bases and J by 7 bases, 6 bases remained unmatched. The CDR3 contains 16 residues. In nucleotides, the CDR3 is TGTGCCAGCAGCTCGGGGACTAGCGGGAGTGGGAATGAGCAGTTCTTC. Translating it yields CASSSGTSGSGNEQFF.

The V call is TRBV2, the J call TRBJ1-1, with D maybe TRBD1 (5 bases). This CDR3 is built from 15 residues. The V end lost 4 bases, the J end lost 6 bases, and 18 bases lay between the germline ends. Looked up from germline, CDR1 is SNHLY and CDR2 is FYNNEI. CDR3 DNA: TGTGCCAGCAGTGCACGGGGACTCCTCTATCCTGAAGCTTTCTTT. Translating gives CASSARGLLYPEAFF.

V gene TRBV4-1 combines with J gene TRBJ2-1; 8 bases line up with TRBD1. V lost 3 bases, J lost 9 bases, and 7 bases stayed unmatched. Germline V gives CDR1 MGHRA, CDR2 YSYEKL. The CDR3 runs to 14 residues. DNA for the CDR3: TGCGCCAGCAGCCATCCTCAGGGGGCTAGTGAGCAGTTCTTC. It is translated as CASSHPQGASEQFF.

The V gene is TRBV4-1, the J gene TRBJ2-2; 9 bases map to TRBD2. V was clipped by 2 bases and J by 1 base; unmatched bases: 5. This CDR3 comprises 17 residues. The germline CDR1 and CDR2 sequences are MGHRA and YSYEKL. The CDR3: CASSQQRLAENTGELFF. The CDR3 DNA reads TGCGCCAGCAGCCAACAGAGACTAGCGGAGAACACCGGGGAGCTGTTTTTT.

The J gene is TRBJ2-7, the V gene TRBV7-9; D might be TRBD2 (6 bases). V shed 4 bases and J shed 2 bases, with 15 bases lying between them. CDR1 is SEHNR and CDR2 is FQNEAQ in the germline V gene (reference sequence). This CDR3 is built from 15 residues. The CDR3 sequence: CASSYDAGSPYEQYF. Here the CDR3 DNA reads TGTGCCAGCAGCTACGATGCGGGATCCCCCTACGAGCAGTACTTC.